The 25 T cell receptor beta chains given below trace back to one sample, sequenced in a study of blood T cells in healthy people across ages. PCR was performed a second time for about 7 to 11 cycles using a sample-barcoded 5' primer and a J-beta primer mix. TCRdb reanalysed the 5' RACE reads using MiXCR and keeps one entry per CDR3 protein. The sample holds 920,000 or so distinct CDR3 sequences, roughly 45% seen once. Sequenced input: blood. The receptor source for this set is a woman aged 60-75 years in good health.

As regards this clonotype: This may come from a read error, since a much larger clone is one base off. The chain employs TRBV12-3 or TRBV12-4 and TRBJ1-2; D perhaps matches TRBD1 (5 bases). V shed 5 bases and J shed 8 bases, with 24 bases lying between them. This CDR3 is 16 amino acids long. This CDR3 is CASSPFRQRVIGGYTF. The CDR3 nucleotides are TGTGCCAGCAGTCCCTTTCGACAGAGGGTTATCGGAGGCTACACCTTC.

This clonotype was picked up a small number of times. The V gene is TRBV5-6, the J gene TRBJ2-3; 12 positions match TRBD2. V dropped 4 bases and J dropped 4; count of bases not matched to a gene: 10. CDR1 and CDR2 from the germline V gene are SGHDT and YYEEEE. This CDR3 comprises 17 residues. The CDR3 coding sequence is TGTGCCAGCAGCCGATACCTAGCGGGAGGGTTCCCAGATACGCAGTATTTT. This codes for CASSRYLAGGFPDTQYF.

The chain joins TRBV9 to TRBJ1-2, with 8 bases aligning to TRBD1. Trimming at V came to 3 bases and at J to 4 bases, leaving 5 bases not matched to a gene. CDR1 and CDR2 (germline): SGDLS, YYNGEE. The CDR3 has 14 residues. CDR3 residues: CASSARDRIYGYTF. The DNA of the CDR3 is TGTGCCAGCAGCGCCCGGGACAGGATCTATGGCTACACCTTC.

This clonotype was picked up a small number of times. V is TRBV29-1 and J is TRBJ1-1; 10 bases are a match to TRBD1. This CDR3 contains 16 residues. Per germline, CDR1 SQVTM and CDR2 ANQGSEA. J was trimmed by 4 bases and V by 4 bases; bases with no gene match: 12. As DNA, the CDR3 is TGCAGCGTTGTGACAGGGGGCGGGCTCGGGGTCACTGAAGCTTTCTTT. This translates into CSVVTGGGLGVTEAFF. Full variable domain (remainder filled in from reference TRBV29-1 and TRBJ1-1): SAVISQKPSRDICQRGTSLTIQCQVDSQVTMMFWYRQQPGQSLTLIATANQGSEATYESGFVIDKFPISRPNLTFSTLTVSNMSPEDSSIYLCSVVTGGGLGVTEAFFGQGTRLTVV.

The chain has TRBV6-1 and TRBJ2-5; possibly TRBD1 or TRBD2 for D (5 bases each). CDR1 is MNHNS, CDR2 SASEGT, per germline. The V and J ends lost 1 base and 1 base respectively, with 10 bases between them. The CDR3 is 15 residues long. CDR3 DNA: TGTGCCAGCAGTGAAGGAGGGGAACCCCAAGAGACCCAGTACTTC. Protein sequence: CASSEGGEPQETQYF.

V usage is TRBV4-2 and J usage is TRBJ2-1; TRBD2 agrees at 10 bases. The CDR3 length is 16 residues. Trimming cost V 0 bases and J 8 bases; bases outside gene matches: 7. CDR1 and CDR2 from the germline V gene are LGHNA and YNFKEQ. CDR3 bases: TGTGCCAGCAGCCAAGATCTAGCGGGAGAGATCTATGAGCAGTTCTTC. Its protein is CASSQDLAGEIYEQFF.

J is TRBJ2-5 and V is TRBV2, with 7 bases identical to TRBD2. The DNA matches TRBJ2-1 better at its end, which makes the J call doubtful. The CDR3 is 14 amino acids. The germline CDR1 and CDR2 sequences are SNHLY and FYNNEI. The CDR3 loop reads CASHGGLSSATQFF. The CDR3 DNA sequence: TGTGCCAGCCACGGGGGACTATCCTCAGCGACCCAGTTCTTC.

This clonotype turned up a few times. The J gene is TRBJ1-6, the V gene TRBV20-1; D gene unclear. The ends were cut back, 5 bases at V and 0 bases at J, with 11 bases in the middle. Germline CDR1 and CDR2: DFQATT and SNEGSKA (reference sequence). The CDR3 covers 15 residues. The CDR3 sequence: CSASTLTSYNSPLHF. In DNA form, the CDR3 reads TGCAGTGCTTCGACACTCACCTCCTATAATTCACCCCTCCACTTT.

This sequence joins TRBV21-1 and TRBJ2-4; TRBD1 is taken as the D call from the table, unchecked against the DNA. TRBV21-1 is a pseudogene locus. This CDR3 contains 18 residues. The CDR3 nucleotides are TGTGCCAGCAGCAATCGGGGCAGGGGGTCGAGGGTGAATTCGTGGCAGTACTTC. Protein product: CASSNRGRGSRVNSWQYF.

This chain joins TRBV11-2 and TRBJ1-4, with D uncertain. The germline V and J ends were trimmed by 1 base and 3 bases, with 6 bases remaining between them. The CDR3 sequence is 14 residues long. The V gene's germline CDR1 is SGHAT and CDR2 FQNNGV. In DNA, the CDR3 is TGTGCCAGCAGCTTAGTGGGAGCTAATGAAAAACTGTTTTTT. As protein: CASSLVGANEKLFF.

This clonotype has a handful of counts. The chain is built from TRBV6-6 and TRBJ2-3, with unresolved D. The CDR3 totals 12 residues. V gave up 2 bases and J gave up 4 bases, with 4 bases separating them. Germline-derived CDR1 and CDR2 are MNHNY and SVGAGI (reference sequence). DNA for the CDR3: TGTGCCAGCAGTTACCCGGCAGATACGCAGTATTTT. It yields the protein CASSYPADTQYF.

The chain carries TRBV20-1 and TRBJ1-4, with D hard to call. The ends were cut back, 6 bases at V and 6 bases at J, with 14 bases in the middle. The CDR3 is made up of 13 amino acids. The germline V gene has CDR1 DFQATT and CDR2 SNEGSKA (reference sequence). The CDR3 sequence is CSAPGRSYEKLFF. The CDR3 nucleotides read TGCAGTGCACCAGGCCGTAGCTATGAAAAACTGTTTTTT.

The genes are TRBV20-1 and TRBJ2-7, with a tentative D call TRBD2 (6 bases). V lost 6 bases and J 0 bases, leaving 18 bases between the germline ends. Germline V CDR1 and CDR2: DFQATT, SNEGSKA (reference sequence). CDR3 length: 15 residues. CDR3 residues: CSASPVGRGSYEQYF. Written as DNA, the CDR3 is TGCAGTGCAAGCCCGGTGGGGCGGGGCTCCTACGAGCAGTACTTC.

This clonotype was detected a few times. The chain has TRBV12-5 and TRBJ2-1; TRBD1 matches at 7 bases. CDR3 length: 13 amino acids. The ends lost 5 bases at V and 13 bases at J; junction bases unmatched: 11. Germline V lookup: CDR1 LGHNT, CDR2 FRNRAP. This chain's CDR3 is CASGPSGTANQFF. The CDR3, as DNA: TGTGCTAGTGGTCCCTCCGGGACAGCCAACCAGTTCTTC.

The chain has TRBV27 and TRBJ2-7, with a weak D call TRBD2 (5 bases). Germline V lookup: CDR1 MNHEY, CDR2 SMNVEV (reference sequence). Trimming took 2 bases from V and 5 from J, leaving 16 bases between them. This CDR3 comprises 15 residues. In nucleotides, the CDR3 is TGTGCCAGCAGTTTAACCAGCGGTGCTTTGGACGAGCAGTACTTC. This gives the protein CASSLTSGALDEQYF.

V gene TRBV5-1 combines with J gene TRBJ2-5; D is perhaps TRBD1 or TRBD2 (6 bases each). Germline assignment: CDR1 SGHRS and CDR2 YFSETQ. CDR3 length: 14 residues. V was cut by 6 bases and J by 5 bases, with 17 bases left in between. The CDR3 DNA reads as TGCGCCAGCACTATTGGGGGGCCGCGGGAGACCCAGTACTTC. Its translation: CASTIGGPRETQYF. The variable domain in full, completed from reference TRBV5-1 and TRBJ2-5, reads KAGVTQTPRYLIKTRGQQVTLSCSPISGHRSVSWYQQTPGQGLQFLFEYFSETQRNKGNFPGRFSGRQFSNSRSEMNVSTLELGDSALYLCASTIGGPRETQYFGPGTRLLVL.

The rearrangement links TRBV6-5 to TRBJ1-2, with TRBD1 matching 8 bases. V shed 7 bases and J 8 bases; nucleotides not matched to a gene: 15. The CDR3 loop spans 15 amino acids. Germline values: CDR1 MNHEY, CDR2 SVGAGI. The CDR3 nucleotides read TGTGCCAGCACCTACGGTGGGGCAGGGGGCGCGGGCTACACCTTC. Its protein is CASTYGGAGGAGYTF.

The chain has TRBV12-3 or TRBV12-4 and TRBJ2-5, with D possibly TRBD2 on 5 matching bases. The germline V and J ends were trimmed by 7 bases and 5 bases, with 14 bases remaining between them. There are 13 residues in the CDR3. CDR3 sequence: CASTWRGLETQYF. CDR3 nucleotide sequence: TGTGCCAGCACCTGGAGAGGGTTGGAGACCCAGTACTTC.

The chain uses TRBV7-9 and TRBJ2-5; D is unresolved. V shed 6 bases and J shed 0 bases, with 14 bases lying between them. The CDR3 consists of 15 residues. The germline gives CDR1 SEHNR, CDR2 FQNEAQ (reference sequence). The DNA for the CDR3 is TGTGCCAGCAGTTCAGCTGGGCAGGACCAAGAGACCCAGTACTTC. Translating it yields CASSSAGQDQETQYF.

The chain carries TRBV20-1 and TRBJ2-5; 7 bases are shared with TRBD2. V was pared by 5 bases and J by 11 bases, with 14 bases of the junction left unmatched. CDR3 length: 13 amino acids. Germline-derived CDR1 and CDR2 are DFQATT and SNEGSKA (reference sequence). The chain's CDR3 is CSASVGRAGEQYF. CDR3 in DNA: TGCAGTGCTTCGGTAGGCCGGGCGGGGGAGCAGTACTTC.

The genes are TRBV5-1 and TRBJ2-7, with 7 bases matching TRBD1. Germline V gives CDR1 SGHRS, CDR2 YFSETQ. With V trimmed by 4 bases and J by 3 bases, 7 bases remained unmatched. CDR3 size: 14 residues. CDR3 nucleotides: TGCGCCAGCAGCATACCGGGACAGCTCTACGAGCAGTACTTC. This translates into CASSIPGQLYEQYF.

The chain uses TRBV14 and TRBJ2-2, with a weak D call TRBD1 (6 bases). V lost 4 bases to trimming and J lost 7 bases, with 10 bases between them. The V gene's germline CDR1 is SGHDN and CDR2 FVKESK. The CDR3 contains 13 residues. The CDR3 protein is CASSLGAFGELFF. DNA of the CDR3: TGTGCCAGCAGCCTGGGGGCATTCGGGGAGCTGTTTTTT.

This clonotype was picked up a small number of times. The gene calls are TRBV15 and TRBJ2-2; no clear D gene. The V and J ends lost 1 base and 6 bases respectively, with 15 bases between them. The germline V gene has CDR1 LNHNV and CDR2 YYDKDF (reference sequence). The CDR3 runs 16 residues. CDR3 in amino acids: CATSRAWGRVPGELFF. Written as DNA, the CDR3 is TGTGCCACCAGCAGAGCCTGGGGTAGGGTTCCCGGGGAGCTGTTTTTT.

At least ten counts were recorded for this clonotype. CDR3 in DNA: TGTGCCAGCAGTGCTGACAGAAACATTCAGTACTTC. The encoded protein is CASSADRNIQYF. The chain has TRBV2 and TRBJ2-4; D is possibly TRBD1 (5 bases). The CDR3 is 12 residues long. With 4 bases removed from V and 6 bases from J, the gap between germline ends came to 7 bases. Germline V gives CDR1 SNHLY, CDR2 FYNNEI.

This clonotype came up a few times. The chain recombines TRBV7-6 with TRBJ2-5; unclear D gene. The J call may be in error: the DNA end matches TRBJ2-7 better. The germline gives CDR1 SGHVS, CDR2 FNYEAQ. The CDR3 runs to 13 residues. The CDR3 nucleotides read TGTGCCAGCAGCGTAGATAAAGGATACGAGCAGTACTTC. This codes for CASSVDKGYEQYF.